Below are 4 T cell receptor beta chains sequenced from a single sample in a study of Graves' ophthalmopathy and Graves' hyperthyroidism. TCR beta CDR3 amplification used RNA transcripts. Second-round multiplex PCR followed a first-round RT-PCR using HTBI primers. TCRdb reprocessed the multiplex PCR reads via MiXCR and lists one record per CDR3 protein. The sample has about 150,000 distinct CDR3 sequences, over 35% seen once. The sample comprised peripheral blood. The source of these receptors is a woman between 40 and 55 years old with Graves' ophthalmopathy.

This chain links TRBV6-2 or TRBV6-3 with TRBJ2-4; D unclear. V lost 2 bases to trimming and J lost 3 bases, with 8 bases between them. This CDR3 region has 14 residues. CDR1 is MNHEY and CDR2 is SVGEGT in the germline V gene. DNA for the CDR3: TGTGCCAGCAGTTACATCGGGCTCAAAAACATTCAGTACTTC. Translating gives CASSYIGLKNIQYF.

This clonotype was recorded at least ten times. At one end, the junction sequence differs from germline, possibly due to a read error. The chain joins TRBV20-1 to TRBJ1-2, with unresolved D. The CDR3 is 12 residues long. CDR1 is DFQATT and CDR2 is SNEGSKA in the germline V gene (reference sequence). The CDR3 coding sequence is TGCAGTGCTAGAGAAACCGACCTCACCGTCGGCTTC. It yields the protein CSARETDLTVGF.

J is TRBJ1-2 and V is TRBV12-3 or TRBV12-4, with D perhaps matching TRBD1 (5 bases). Between the trimmed V and J ends, which lost 4 bases and 6 bases, there was a span of 9 bases. This CDR3 has 12 residues. CDR3 residues: CASSSAGNGYTF. The CDR3 DNA reads as TGTGCCAGCAGTTCGGCAGGGAATGGCTACACCTTC.

In its sample, this clonotype was seen many times. This sequence joins TRBV28 and TRBJ1-3; possible D gene TRBD1, 6 bases. The V and J ends lost 7 bases and 0 bases respectively, with 13 bases between them. CDR1 and CDR2 (germline): MDHEN, SYDVKM. The CDR3 sequence is 15 residues long. CDR3 loop: CASIRDTNSGNTIYF. The CDR3 DNA reads TGTGCCAGCATCCGGGACACTAACTCTGGAAACACCATATATTTT. The full variable domain, in which reference TRBV28 and TRBJ1-3 provide the parts outside the CDR3, is DVKVTQSSRYLVKRTGEKVFLECVQDMDHENMFWYRQDPGLGLRLIYFSYDVKMKEKGDIPEGYSVSREKKERFSLILESASTNQTSMYLCASIRDTNSGNTIYFGEGSWLTVV.